This T cell receptor (beta chain) was recorded in a study of shared clonotypes between healthy human individuals. The naive CD8 fraction comprised CD45RO-negative cells positively selected for CCR7 and excluded terminally differentiated effector memory CD45RA+ cells. All donors were healthy HIV-negative adults lacking recent acute infections or vaccinations. The junction had 4 bases not matched to a gene; V was cut back by 4 bases and J by 3 bases. Germline values: CDR1 PRHDT, CDR2 FYEKMQ (reference sequence). There are 15 residues in the CDR3. Generated by immunoSEQ multiplex PCR, the TCRdb table keeps only in-frame clones and is missing some. The sample contains 1.5 million to 2.5 million clones, roughly 94% of which appear only once.

This chain joins TRBV13 and TRBJ2-3; 10 bases match TRBD1. The TCR originated in a young man in good health. The specimen was naive CD8+ T cells sorted from blood. This CDR3 reads CASSSGDRGTDTQYF. In DNA, the CDR3 is TGTGCCAGCAGCTCGGGGGACAGGGGTACAGATACGCAGTATTTT.